This TCR beta chain is from a study of read filtering for tumor transcriptome and immune sequencing. From approximately 400 ng of RNA, a library with molecular barcoded alpha/delta and beta/gamma adaptors was made. TCRdb fed the reads into MiXCR, producing one record per CDR3 protein. The table shows around 48,000 distinct CDR3 sequences, with 15% to 20% occurring only once. This clonotype was counted many times. Germline values: CDR1 MGHDK, CDR2 SYGVNS. The germline V and J ends were trimmed by 7 bases and 7 bases, with 10 bases remaining between them. The length of the CDR3 is 12 residues. This TCR was recovered from a donor at least 40 years old with multiple myeloma. Sample: a population of CD138-negative cells sorted from bone marrow. V is TRBV25-1 and J is TRBJ1-4, with D uncertain. The CDR3 sequence is CASKGTAEKLFF. CDR3 nucleotides: TGTGCCAGCAAGGGTACAGCTGAAAAACTGTTTTTT. The full variable domain, its missing parts supplied by reference TRBV25-1 and TRBJ1-4, is EADIYQTPRYLVIGTGKKITLECSQTMGHDKMYWYQQDPGMELHLIHYSYGVNSTEKGDLSSESTVSRIRTEHFPLTLESARPSHTSQYLCASKGTAEKLFFGSGTQLSVL.